These 7 T cell receptor beta chains were sequenced from one sample in a study of cytomegalovirus exposure and HLA in healthy donors (dated by TCRdb to about 2017). Library creation used the immunoSEQ multiplex PCR assay. For the multiplex PCR, a mixture combining 60 forward primers for TCR Vbeta segments and 13 reverse primers for TCR Jbeta segments was used. The table was pulled from immuneACCESS by TCRdb, which kept in-frame rearrangements only. Such tables lose some clones; where checked, under half of the loss comes from unresolved V genes, and the rest has no known cause. In this sample the table shows about 120,000 clones, 80% of which occur a single time. The top ten constitute about 10% of the sample. The sequencing input was PBMCs. All receptors derive from a female donor in good health and CMV-seropositive.

Only one count was recorded for this clone. The chain carries TRBV7-2 and TRBJ1-3, with 8 bases identical to TRBD1. This CDR3 has 16 residues. Germline loops: CDR1 SGHTA, CDR2 FQGNSA. With 5 bases clipped from V and 8 bases from J, the junction kept 14 bases outside the gene matches. The CDR3 spells CASSVTGTGTGHTIYF. The CDR3 DNA follows: TGTGCCAGCAGCGTAACCGGGACAGGTACTGGCCACACCATATATTTT.

The V call is TRBV7-9, the J call TRBJ2-3, with D perhaps matching TRBD2 (5 bases). The CDR3 consists of 13 residues. The V gene lost 6 bases and the J gene lost 6 bases, with 13 bases spanning the gap. Germline V gene lookup returns CDR1 SEHNR and CDR2 FQNEAQ (reference sequence). DNA of the CDR3: TGTGCCAGCAGTCCTCCGGGAAGGGATACGCAGTATTTT. Translated: CASSPPGRDTQYF.

This chain joins TRBV5-6 and TRBJ2-1; TRBD1 might be the D (5 bases). The V gene's germline CDR1 is SGHDT and CDR2 YYEEEE. V shed 4 bases and J shed 8 bases, with 10 bases lying between them. The CDR3 contains 12 residues. The CDR3 sequence: CASSTGQDEQFF. The CDR3 nucleotides are TGTGCCAGCAGCACCGGACAAGATGAGCAGTTCTTC.

The chain recombines TRBV7-9 with TRBJ1-2, with D possibly being TRBD1 (6 bases). This CDR3 contains 13 residues. Trimming cost V 3 bases and J 6 bases, with 11 bases left between them. Germline V CDR1 and CDR2: SEHNR, FQNEAQ (reference sequence). CDR3 region: CASSLAEGDGYTF. CDR3 sequence (DNA): TGTGCCAGCAGCTTGGCCGAGGGGGATGGCTACACCTTC. Using reference TRBV7-9 and TRBJ1-2 for the parts outside the CDR3, the full variable domain is DTGVSQNPRHKITKRGQNVTFRCDPISEHNRLYWYRQTLGQGPEFLTYFQNEAQLEKSRLLSDRFSAERPKGSFSTLEIQRTEQGDSAMYLCASSLAEGDGYTFGSGTRLTVV.

This chain uses TRBV6-1 with TRBJ1-5; 8 nucleotides align to TRBD1. CDR3 size: 13 residues. The germline V gene has CDR1 MNHNS and CDR2 SASEGT. Trimming at V came to 6 bases and at J to 7 bases, leaving 5 bases not matched to a gene. The CDR3, as DNA: TGTGCCAGCAGAGGACAGGGAAGGCAGCCCCAGCATTTT. This translates into CASRGQGRQPQHF.

The chain couples TRBV10-1 to TRBJ2-1; TRBD1 is a possible D gene (5 bases). V gave up 2 bases and J gave up 0 bases, with 5 bases separating them. Germline V gene data show CDR1 as WNHNN and CDR2 as SYGVQD (reference sequence). The CDR3 sequence is 14 residues long. In nucleotides, the CDR3 is TGCGCCAGCAGTGAGACAGGCTCCTACAATGAGCAGTTCTTC. Amino acid sequence: CASSETGSYNEQFF.

This rearrangement joins TRBV28 to TRBJ2-5; 8 bases line up with TRBD1. CDR1 and CDR2 (germline): MDHEN, SYDVKM. The junction had 6 bases not matched to a gene; V was cut back by 9 bases and J by 3 bases. This CDR3 has 13 residues. CDR3 sequence reads: CASQQGDEETQYF. The CDR3 DNA reads TGTGCCAGTCAACAGGGGGATGAAGAGACCCAGTACTTC.